Listed here are 24 T cell receptor beta chains from one sample, sequenced in a study of regulatory T cells in long-lasting Graves disease. Building of the TCR beta libraries involved iRepertoire HTBI primers and Arm-PCR of CDR3 regions. MiXCR, run by TCRdb on the multiplex PCR reads, gives a single entry per CDR3 protein. The sample shows approximately 250,000 distinct CDR3 sequences, 18% of them seen only once. Stated time point: newly diagnosed GD, antithyroid drugs for less than 3 months. PBMC-extracted RNA yielded the TCR library. The sample consisted of peripheral blood mononuclear cells (PBMCs), taken at new diagnosis, from a patient treated with antithyroid drugs. These TCRs come from a female donor with Graves disease.

This clonotype was detected only a few times. V and J are TRBV20-1 and TRBJ2-5; no clear D gene. V lost 0 bases and J lost 0, with 8 bases in between. In germline, CDR1 is DFQATT, CDR2 SNEGSKA (reference sequence). The CDR3 is made up of 14 amino acids. The CDR3 region is CSARDTKYQETQYF. As DNA, the CDR3 is TGCAGTGCTAGAGATACAAAGTACCAAGAGACCCAGTACTTC.

There are many counts of this clonotype. V usage is TRBV30 and J usage is TRBJ2-5; 11 bases line up with TRBD2. J was trimmed by 4 bases and V by 1 base; bases with no gene match: 2. The CDR3 covers 14 residues. From germline, CDR1 is GTSNPN and CDR2 SVGIG (reference sequence). The CDR3 loop reads CAWSAGLAGETQYF. CDR3 sequence (DNA): TGTGCCTGGAGTGCAGGACTAGCGGGAGAGACCCAGTACTTC. The full variable domain, with the rest looked up from reference TRBV30 and TRBJ2-5, is SQTIHQWPATLVQPVGSPLSLECTVEGTSNPNLYWYRQAAGRGLQLLFYSVGIGQISSEVPQNLSASRPQDRQFILSSKKLLLSDSGFYLCAWSAGLAGETQYFGPGTRLLVL.

Many counts were recorded for this clonotype. The V and J genes are TRBV19 and TRBJ2-3; 13 positions match TRBD2. J lost 2 bases, V lost 7 bases, and 9 bases had no gene match. Per germline, CDR1 LNHDA and CDR2 SQIVND (reference sequence). The CDR3 consists of 17 residues. Here the CDR3 DNA reads TGTGCCAGTAAGTCCCGGACTAGCGGGGGAAACACAGATACGCAGTATTTT. It encodes CASKSRTSGGNTDTQYF. The full variable domain, in which reference TRBV19 and TRBJ2-3 provide the parts outside the CDR3, is DGGITQSPKYLFRKEGQNVTLSCEQNLNHDAMYWYRQDPGQGLRLIYYSQIVNDFQKGDIAEGYSVSREKKESFPLTVTSAQKNPTAFYLCASKSRTSGGNTDTQYFGPGTRLTVL.

This clonotype was counted at least ten times. The rearrangement joins TRBV30 to TRBJ1-1, with 8 bases aligning to TRBD1. V was clipped by 5 bases and J by 1 base; unmatched bases: 6. The CDR3 spans 14 residues. Germline values: CDR1 GTSNPN, CDR2 SVGIG (reference sequence). The CDR3 is CAWDLTGGNTEAFF. Written as DNA, the CDR3 is TGTGCCTGGGACCTAACAGGGGGGAACACTGAAGCTTTCTTT.

This clonotype was recorded at least ten times. The chain links TRBV7-2 to TRBJ2-2; D is undetermined. Trimming took 3 bases from V and 7 from J, leaving 6 bases between them. This CDR3 has 12 amino acids. The germline V gene encodes CDR1 SGHTA and CDR2 FQGNSA. The CDR3 protein is CASSFLGGELFF. The CDR3 DNA is TGTGCCAGCAGCTTCCTTGGCGGGGAGCTGTTTTTT.

The sample holds many counts of this clonotype. The genes are TRBV28 and TRBJ2-5, with 10 bases identical to TRBD1. V was pared by 4 bases and J by 4 bases, with 9 bases of the junction left unmatched. Per the germline V gene, CDR1 is MDHEN and CDR2 is SYDVKM. CDR3 size: 16 residues. The CDR3 here is CASSSPGDRGIETQYF. CDR3 nucleotides: TGTGCCAGCAGTTCACCGGGGGACAGGGGAATAGAGACCCAGTACTTC.

This clonotype was counted many times. The V and J genes are TRBV12-3 or TRBV12-4 and TRBJ2-3; 7 bases agree with TRBD2. V lost 6 bases and J lost 7; bases outside the gene matches: 4. CDR3 length equals 12 residues. The CDR3 nucleotides read TGTGCCAGCAGCCCAGGGACTAATACGCAGTATTTT. It codes for CASSPGTNTQYF.

In this sample, this clonotype turned up many times. This chain connects TRBV7-9 to TRBJ2-1; tentative D call: TRBD2 (6 bases). V was trimmed by 5 bases and J by 4 bases, leaving 15 bases between them. The germline CDR1 and CDR2 sequences are SEHNR and FQNEAQ (reference sequence). The CDR3 has 15 amino acids. As DNA, the CDR3 is TGTGCCAGCAGCCCAAGGAGGGTGGGATACAATGAGCAGTTCTTC. It yields the protein CASSPRRVGYNEQFF.

The chain combines TRBV5-1 with TRBJ1-3, with D possibly matching TRBD1 (5 bases). Trimming removed 2 bases at V and 2 bases at J, with 8 bases between. The CDR3 sequence is 14 residues long. CDR1 is SGHRS, CDR2 YFSETQ, per germline. The CDR3 region has the DNA TGCGCCAGCAGCTTTGGGGGAACTGGAAACACCATATATTTT. Protein product: CASSFGGTGNTIYF. The variable domain in full, completed from reference TRBV5-1 and TRBJ1-3, reads KAGVTQTPRYLIKTRGQQVTLSCSPISGHRSVSWYQQTPGQGLQFLFEYFSETQRNKGNFPGRFSGRQFSNSRSEMNVSTLELGDSALYLCASSFGGTGNTIYFGEGSWLTVV.

This clonotype was found once. This chain uses TRBV18 with TRBJ2-1; D gene uncertain. This CDR3 contains 13 residues. The ends were cut back, 3 bases at V and 10 bases at J, with 13 bases in the middle. Germline CDR1 is KGHSH and CDR2 is LQKENI. This CDR3 is CASSPGQEWEQFF. CDR3 bases: TGTGCCAGCTCACCTGGGCAGGAATGGGAGCAGTTCTTC.

A word on this clonotype: A far larger clone differs by one base, so this is likely a read error. The chain employs TRBV7-2 and TRBJ1-1, with D unclear. The CDR3 is 13 amino acids. From germline, CDR1 is SGHTA and CDR2 FQGNSA. The CDR3 sequence: CVSSLQGDTEAFF. CDR3 DNA: TGTGTCAGCAGCTTACAAGGAGACACTGAAGCTTTCTTT.

Ten or more counts support this clonotype. V and J are TRBV28 and TRBJ1-2; D is unresolved. Germline-derived CDR1 and CDR2 are MDHEN and SYDVKM. With 5 bases removed from V and 3 bases from J, the gap between germline ends came to 7 bases. There are 12 residues in the CDR3. DNA for the CDR3: TGTGCCAGCAGTCTCCTTCACTATGGCTACACCTTC. Residues: CASSLLHYGYTF.

Turning to this clonotype: A far larger clone is just one base off, so this is likely a read error. The genes are TRBV2 and TRBJ2-4; D is unclear. Per germline, CDR1 SNHLY and CDR2 FYNNEI. The V end lost 4 bases, the J end lost 13 bases, and 20 bases lay between the germline ends. This CDR3 has 14 amino acids. CDR3 in amino acids: CASSVFSSYNEQYF. The CDR3 DNA reads as TGTGCCAGCAGTGTCTTTAGCTCCTACAATGAGCAGTACTTC. Full variable domain (missing parts from reference TRBV2 and TRBJ2-4): EPEVTQTPSHQVTQMGQEVILRCVPISNHLYFYWYRQILGQKVEFLVSFYNNEISEKSEIFDDQFSVERPDGSNFTLKIRSTKLEDSAMYFCASSVFSSYNEQYFGAGTRLSVL.

This clonotype came up many times. The rearrangement uses TRBV19 and TRBJ1-1; D is possibly TRBD1 (5 bases). The CDR3 is 15 residues long. V was cut by 5 bases and J by 5 bases, with 18 bases left in between. The germline V gene has CDR1 LNHDA and CDR2 SQIVND (reference sequence). DNA of the CDR3: TGTGCCAGTAGTGACGGCGAGGGTGGGGGAACTGAAGCTTTCTTT. As protein: CASSDGEGGGTEAFF.

This clonotype was counted at least ten times. The chain has TRBV5-1 and TRBJ2-7; D tentatively reads TRBD1 or TRBD2 (6 bases each). The V end lost 1 base, the J end lost 5 bases, and 13 bases lay between the germline ends. Germline CDR1 is SGHRS and CDR2 is YFSETQ. The length of the CDR3 is 14 residues. The CDR3 spells CASSLRGRWDEQYF. CDR3 nucleotides: TGCGCCAGCAGCTTGCGGGGGCGATGGGACGAGCAGTACTTC. Full variable domain (remainder filled in from reference TRBV5-1 and TRBJ2-7): KAGVTQTPRYLIKTRGQQVTLSCSPISGHRSVSWYQQTPGQGLQFLFEYFSETQRNKGNFPGRFSGRQFSNSRSEMNVSTLELGDSALYLCASSLRGRWDEQYFGPGTRLTVT.

This clonotype was seen repeatedly, ten times or more. The V call is TRBV18, the J call TRBJ1-2, with D unclear. Germline V gene lookup returns CDR1 KGHSH and CDR2 LQKENI. The ends were cut back, 2 bases at V and 0 bases at J, with 19 bases in the middle. The CDR3 consists of 18 residues. The CDR3 is CASSPDPGGHRANYGYTF. The CDR3 DNA sequence: TGTGCCAGCTCACCAGACCCCGGAGGTCATAGAGCTAACTATGGCTACACCTTC.

This clonotype was seen repeatedly, ten times or more. The V call is TRBV7-9, the J call TRBJ2-5; D ambiguous. Looked up from germline, CDR1 is SEHNR and CDR2 is FQNEAQ (reference sequence). The V and J ends lost 5 bases and 2 bases respectively, with 9 bases between them. The CDR3 sequence is 13 residues long. CDR3 in amino acids: CASSRVLQETQYF. CDR3 nucleotides: TGTGCCAGCAGCCGGGTCCTTCAAGAGACCCAGTACTTC.

This clonotype was picked up many times. The chain is built from TRBV19 and TRBJ2-5, with 7 bases fitting TRBD1. Per the germline V gene, CDR1 is LNHDA and CDR2 is SQIVND (reference sequence). Trimming took 10 bases from V and 1 from J; bases not matched to a gene: 6. The length of the CDR3 is 13 residues. In DNA form, the CDR3 reads TGTGCCACCCAGGGACAGTTCCAAGAGACCCAGTACTTC. Its protein is CATQGQFQETQYF.

At least ten counts were recorded for this clonotype. V is TRBV6-1 and J is TRBJ2-3; D call uncertain. V dropped 3 bases and J dropped 3 bases, with 7 bases sitting between them. The CDR3 is 13 amino acids. Germline V gene lookup returns CDR1 MNHNS and CDR2 SASEGT. CDR3 DNA: TGTGCCAGCAGTGACTCCCTGACAGATACGCAGTATTTT. Translated, it gives CASSDSLTDTQYF.

This clonotype was observed at least ten times. V usage is TRBV7-8 and J usage is TRBJ1-1; TRBD1 matches at 7 bases. The CDR3 is 15 amino acids. Trimming cost V 1 base and J 2 bases; bases outside gene matches: 4. Germline V gene data show CDR1 as SGHVS and CDR2 as FQNEAQ. The DNA of the CDR3 is TGTGCCAGCAGCTTAGTTGACAGGGCTAACACTGAAGCTTTCTTT. Residues: CASSLVDRANTEAFF. The whole variable domain, remainder taken from reference TRBV7-8 and TRBJ1-1, is GAGVSQSPRYKVAKRGQDVALRCDPISGHVSLFWYQQALGQGPEFLTYFQNEAQLDKSGLPSDRFFAERPEGSVSTLKIQRTQQEDSAVYLCASSLVDRANTEAFFGQGTRLTVV.

The rearrangement uses TRBV28 and TRBJ2-1; D uncertain. The V end lost 4 bases, the J end lost 2 bases, and 12 bases lay between the germline ends. The CDR3 runs 15 residues. Germline CDR1 and CDR2: MDHEN and SYDVKM. The CDR3 DNA follows: TGTGCCAGCAGTTCTTCTTTAACAGCCTACAATGAGCAGTTCTTC. It specifies CASSSSLTAYNEQFF.

The sample holds many counts of this clonotype. The J gene is TRBJ2-5, the V gene TRBV29-1; D assignment may be TRBD1 or TRBD2 (5 bases each). Trimming pared 6 bases from V and 5 bases from J, leaving 16 bases between. This CDR3 is 13 amino acids long. Germline-derived CDR1 and CDR2 are SQVTM and ANQGSEA. The CDR3: CSVGPLVGETQYF. The DNA of the CDR3 is TGCAGCGTGGGACCCCTCGTCGGGGAGACCCAGTACTTC.

This rearrangement joins TRBV2 to TRBJ2-7; D not resolved. The CDR3 loop spans 12 amino acids. The V and J ends lost 6 bases and 3 bases respectively, with 9 bases between them. CDR1 is SNHLY, CDR2 FYNNEI, per germline. Here the CDR3 DNA reads TGTGCCAGCAGAATAACCAGCTACGAGCAGTACTTC. Protein product: CASRITSYEQYF.

This clonotype has at least ten counts. This sequence joins TRBV5-1 and TRBJ2-7; 9 positions match TRBD2. Looked up from germline, CDR1 is SGHRS and CDR2 is YFSETQ. V trimming: 7 bases; J trimming: 5 bases; junction bases outside the gene matches: 7. This CDR3 is 13 amino acids long. CDR3 coding DNA: TGCGCCAGCGCGAATAGCGGGAGTGACGAGCAGTACTTC. Translating gives CASANSGSDEQYF.